Detailed here is one T cell receptor (beta chain). Its antigen is still unknown. The data were obtained in a study of T cell responses to AZD1222 COVID-19 vaccine. Notes on the study in general: Clonal diversity may have been underestimated in mostly white British donors. A reported finding is that nearly half of spike-specific TCRs target unmutated variant regions.

The V and J ends lost 4 bases and 3 bases respectively, with 16 bases between them. Germline V lookup: CDR1 SGHNT, CDR2 YYREEE (reference sequence). The CDR3 is made up of 15 amino acids. Sequencing was performed with immunoSEQ multiplex PCR; in TCRdb, only in-frame clones are kept and a portion is missing. The table lists roughly 150,000 clones, roughly nine tenths of them singletons. V and J are TRBV5-4 and TRBJ1-2; D remains unclear. Source: peripheral blood, taken 28 days after the second AZD1222 dose. This TCR came from an adult who received the AZD1222 COVID-19 vaccine. The CDR3 DNA follows: TGTGCCAGCAGCCCCCCACCGGGAGTACACTATGGCTACACCTTC. This codes for CASSPPPGVHYGYTF.